A single sample gave rise to the 30 T cell receptor beta chains below, sequenced in a study of blood T cell repertoires in COVID-19. Only in-frame clones appear in the TCRdb table, and some are missing; sequencing was by immunoSEQ multiplex PCR. This sample has under 250,000 clones, with around 90% found just once. Sequenced sample: peripheral blood. Receptor source: a man between 60 and 70 years old with COVID-19, enrolled during active disease.

The V gene is TRBV7-9, the J gene TRBJ2-3; 12 positions agree with TRBD2. J lost 1 base, V lost 3 bases, and 5 bases had no gene match. This CDR3 comprises 17 residues. Germline lookup yields CDR1 SEHNR and CDR2 FQNEAQ (reference sequence). CDR3 region: CASSFQRTSGGTDTQYF. CDR3 in DNA: TGTGCCAGCAGCTTCCAAAGGACTAGCGGGGGCACAGATACGCAGTATTTT. The variable domain in full, completed from reference TRBV7-9 and TRBJ2-3, reads DTGVSQNPRHKITKRGQNVTFRCDPISEHNRLYWYRQTLGQGPEFLTYFQNEAQLEKSRLLSDRFSAERPKGSFSTLEIQRTEQGDSAMYLCASSFQRTSGGTDTQYFGPGTRLTVL.

The chain carries TRBV19 and TRBJ2-7, with a possible D match to TRBD2 (5 bases). V gave up 4 bases and J gave up 11 bases, with 21 bases separating them. Per the germline V gene, CDR1 is LNHDA and CDR2 is SQIVND (reference sequence). The CDR3 totals 14 residues. CDR3 in DNA: TGTGCCAGTAGTAAGGAAGTGAGCGGAGCGGCTAAGTACTTC. As protein: CASSKEVSGAAKYF.

J is TRBJ2-7 and V is TRBV14; the D is unclear. This CDR3 region has 13 residues. Trimming removed 0 bases from V and 4 bases from J, with 7 bases in between. Germline V CDR1 and CDR2: SGHDN, FVKESK. As DNA, the CDR3 is TGTGCCAGCAGCCAAGATTTAGTGTACGAGCAGTACTTC. Protein sequence: CASSQDLVYEQYF.

V and J are TRBV18 and TRBJ2-2; 9 nucleotides align to TRBD1. V shed 6 bases and J 4 bases; nucleotides not matched to a gene: 9. The CDR3 covers 16 residues. Germline V gene data show CDR1 as KGHSH and CDR2 as LQKENI. The CDR3, as DNA: TGTGCCAGCTCTCCGGAGTGGACAGGGGTCACCGGGGAGCTGTTTTTT. It specifies CASSPEWTGVTGELFF.

The V call is TRBV5-1, the J call TRBJ2-1; TRBD2 matches at 10 bases. The germline CDR1 and CDR2 sequences are SGHRS and YFSETQ. This CDR3 has 14 amino acids. The V segment lost 0 bases and the J segment 7 bases; nucleotides outside the gene matches: 1. The CDR3 loop is CASSLEAGGNEQFF. CDR3 bases: TGCGCCAGCAGCTTGGAAGCGGGAGGGAATGAGCAGTTCTTC.

This chain connects TRBV9 to TRBJ2-1; 8 bases are a match to TRBD2. CDR3 length: 12 amino acids. V trimming: 3 bases; J trimming: 8 bases; junction bases outside the gene matches: 1. From germline, CDR1 is SGDLS and CDR2 YYNGEE. The CDR3 DNA is TGTGCCAGCAGCGCTAGCGGGTATGAGCAGTTCTTC. It yields the protein CASSASGYEQFF.

The V gene is TRBV9, the J gene TRBJ2-2; 13 bases are a match to TRBD2. The CDR3 covers 20 residues. Germline CDR1 and CDR2: SGDLS and YYNGEE. V was pared by 0 bases and J by 0 bases, with 8 bases of the junction left unmatched. CDR3 in amino acids: CASSVGAGTSGKSNTGELFF. CDR3 sequence (DNA): TGTGCCAGCAGCGTAGGCGCCGGGACTAGCGGGAAATCGAACACCGGGGAGCTGTTTTTT.

The chain is built from TRBV6-2 or TRBV6-3 and TRBJ2-3, with a possible D match to TRBD2 (6 bases). Trimming took 0 bases from V and 5 from J, leaving 12 bases between them. CDR1 and CDR2 from the germline V gene are MNHEY and SVGEGT. This CDR3 is built from 15 residues. The CDR3, as DNA: TGTGCCAGCAGTTACTCGAGGCGGGGTAAAGATACGCAGTATTTT. Translated: CASSYSRRGKDTQYF.

CDR3 protein: CAWAGQLGYTF. The CDR3 DNA sequence: TGTGCCTGGGCCGGACAACTTGGCTACACCTTC. The chain combines TRBV30 with TRBJ1-2; tentative D call: TRBD1 (5 bases). The germline CDR1 and CDR2 sequences are GTSNPN and SVGIG (reference sequence). The CDR3 has 11 amino acids. Trimming left V 5 bases short and J 7 bases short, with 11 bases between. Using reference TRBV30 and TRBJ1-2 for the parts outside the CDR3, the full variable domain is SQTIHQWPATLVQPVGSPLSLECTVEGTSNPNLYWYRQAAGRGLQLLFYSVGIGQISSEVPQNLSASRPQDRQFILSSKKLLLSDSGFYLCAWAGQLGYTFGSGTRLTVV.

A single count supports this clone. CDR3 region: CSVVGDTEAFF. The CDR3 bases are TGCAGCGTTGTCGGGGACACTGAAGCTTTCTTT. The chain carries TRBV29-1 and TRBJ1-1; no clear D gene. Germline values: CDR1 SQVTM, CDR2 ANQGSEA. V was cut by 4 bases and J by 3 bases, with 6 bases left in between. There are 11 residues in the CDR3.

The chain is built from TRBV10-2 and TRBJ2-7, with a possible D match to TRBD1 (5 bases). The ends were cut back, 6 bases at V and 4 bases at J, with 13 bases in the middle. This CDR3 region has 13 residues. Germline V gene sequence: CDR1 WSHSY, CDR2 SAAADI. In DNA form, the CDR3 reads TGCGCCAGCAGAGCCCCCCAGGGTTACGAGCAGTACTTC. As protein: CASRAPQGYEQYF.

The CDR3 spells CASSATGGGEAFF. CDR3 coding DNA: TGCGCCAGCAGCGCGACAGGGGGCGGTGAAGCTTTCTTT. This chain links TRBV5-1 with TRBJ1-1; 10 bases are a match to TRBD1. The V and J ends lost 4 bases and 7 bases, in that order; junction bases with no gene match: 4. This CDR3 comprises 13 residues. The germline CDR1 and CDR2 sequences are SGHRS and YFSETQ.

The genes are TRBV30 and TRBJ2-7, with a possible D match to TRBD1 (6 bases). V was trimmed by 6 bases and J by 1 base, leaving 10 bases between them. Germline values: CDR1 GTSNPN, CDR2 SVGIG (reference sequence). CDR3 size: 12 residues. CDR3 loop: CACMDSSYEQYF. In DNA, the CDR3 is TGTGCCTGTATGGACAGTTCCTACGAGCAGTACTTC.

The genes are TRBV5-1 and TRBJ2-7; D is unclear. V was clipped by 4 bases and J by 0 bases, with 5 bases between them. The CDR3 sequence is 12 residues long. CDR1 and CDR2 (germline): SGHRS, YFSETQ. The CDR3: CASSLSSYEQYF. Written as DNA, the CDR3 is TGCGCCAGCAGCCTAAGCTCCTACGAGCAGTACTTC.

The rearrangement joins TRBV18 to TRBJ2-2; 9 bases are shared with TRBD1. Germline V gene sequence: CDR1 KGHSH, CDR2 LQKENI. The J segment lost 6 bases and the V segment lost 3 bases, leaving 5 bases of the junction unmatched. The length of the CDR3 is 15 residues. The CDR3 sequence is CASSPGTGQSGELFF. The CDR3, as DNA: TGTGCCAGCTCACCCGGGACAGGGCAATCCGGGGAGCTGTTTTTT.

This chain connects TRBV9 to TRBJ2-2; 14 bases are shared with TRBD2. With V trimmed by 4 bases and J by 5 bases, 4 bases remained unmatched. Germline CDR1 and CDR2: SGDLS and YYNGEE. The CDR3 contains 16 residues. CDR3 residues: CASSPWTSGRTGELFF. DNA of the CDR3: TGTGCCAGCAGCCCTTGGACTAGCGGGAGGACCGGGGAGCTGTTTTTT.

The chain links TRBV7-3 to TRBJ2-1; TRBD1 matches 9 bases. Germline trimming cut 1 base from V and 6 bases from J; bases unmatched to any gene: 7. This CDR3 has 16 residues. Germline values: CDR1 SGHTA, CDR2 FQGTGA. CDR3 loop: CASSLKYDRGFNEQFF. CDR3 sequence (DNA): TGTGCCAGCAGCTTAAAGTACGACAGGGGGTTCAATGAGCAGTTCTTC.

CDR3 in amino acids: CASRQQGASGGYTF. In DNA form, the CDR3 reads TGTGCCAGCAGACAACAGGGGGCGAGTGGTGGCTACACCTTC. The rearrangement joins TRBV27 to TRBJ1-2; the match to TRBD1 covers 9 bases. CDR1 is MNHEY and CDR2 is SMNVEV in the germline V gene (reference sequence). The trim removed 6 bases at V and 7 bases at J, leaving 9 bases unmatched. The CDR3 is 14 amino acids.

The chain's CDR3 is CSVKTGTGNTGELFF. The CDR3 DNA reads as TGCAGCGTAAAGACCGGGACAGGGAACACCGGGGAGCTGTTTTTT. The rearrangement uses TRBV29-1 and TRBJ2-2; 8 positions match TRBD1. The CDR3 sequence is 15 residues long. Germline lookup yields CDR1 SQVTM and CDR2 ANQGSEA. Trimming at V came to 6 bases and at J to 1 base, leaving 7 bases not matched to a gene.

The chain has TRBV14 and TRBJ1-1, with D possibly being TRBD1 (6 bases). The germline V gene has CDR1 SGHDN and CDR2 FVKESK. V was clipped by 0 bases and J by 9 bases, with 11 bases between them. The CDR3 length is 13 residues. The DNA of the CDR3 is TGTGCCAGCAGCCAAGATCCGGACAGCCAAGCTTTCTTT. Amino acid sequence: CASSQDPDSQAFF.

This chain uses TRBV6-5 with TRBJ2-1; the match to TRBD1 covers 8 bases. The CDR3 runs 15 residues. Germline CDR1 is MNHEY and CDR2 is SVGAGI. J was trimmed by 5 bases and V by 7 bases; bases with no gene match: 10. The CDR3 DNA follows: TGTGCCAGCATCCGAACCTCGACAGGGGACAATGAGCAGTTCTTC. This translates into CASIRTSTGDNEQFF.

CDR3 DNA sequence: TGTGCCAGCAGCCAATCGGGTGGGGGGAAGGGGTTCAGCGAGACCCAGTACTTC. Protein sequence: CASSQSGGGKGFSETQYF. The V gene is TRBV4-2, the J gene TRBJ2-5; D possibly corresponds to TRBD2 (6 bases). The CDR3 contains 18 residues. Germline V CDR1 and CDR2: LGHNA, YNFKEQ. With 2 bases removed from V and 5 bases from J, the gap between germline ends came to 24 bases.

The chain employs TRBV12-3 or TRBV12-4 and TRBJ1-1; maybe TRBD1 (5 bases). CDR3 length: 13 residues. The ends were cut back, 6 bases at V and 1 base at J, with 9 bases in the middle. The CDR3 DNA reads as TGTGCCAGCAGCCCTGGACAGAACACTGAAGCTTTCTTT. It translates to CASSPGQNTEAFF.

The chain carries TRBV18 and TRBJ2-7, with D maybe TRBD1 (6 bases). Looked up from germline, CDR1 is KGHSH and CDR2 is LQKENI. V dropped 0 bases and J dropped 2 bases, with 11 bases sitting between them. The CDR3 contains 15 residues. Written as DNA, the CDR3 is TGTGCCAGCTCACCACCGGACAGTATGGCCTACGAGCAGTACTTC. It codes for CASSPPDSMAYEQYF.

V and J are TRBV6-5 and TRBJ1-1; 7 bases align to TRBD1. This CDR3 comprises 15 residues. The germline gives CDR1 MNHEY, CDR2 SVGAGI. V gave up 2 bases and J gave up 5 bases; unmatched junction bases: 8. This CDR3 reads CASSYERGPLTEAFF. DNA for the CDR3: TGTGCCAGCAGTTACGAGAGGGGGCCTTTGACTGAAGCTTTCTTT.

The CDR3 DNA is TGTGCCAGTGGTGGACAGAGCTACGAGCAGTACTTC. Its protein is CASGGQSYEQYF. This sequence joins TRBV19 and TRBJ2-7; TRBD1 is a possible D gene (6 bases). V lost 8 bases and J 3 bases, leaving 11 bases between the germline ends. The CDR3 spans 12 residues. The germline CDR1 and CDR2 sequences are LNHDA and SQIVND (reference sequence).

This rearrangement joins TRBV27 to TRBJ1-2; TRBD1 matches 9 bases. CDR1 is MNHEY and CDR2 is SMNVEV in the germline V gene (reference sequence). V lost 5 bases and J lost 4; bases outside the gene matches: 5. The length of the CDR3 is 14 residues. CDR3 in amino acids: CASSPTGGGYGYTF. The CDR3 bases are TGTGCCAGCAGTCCTACAGGGGGCGGCTATGGCTACACCTTC.

This clone has a single count. The genes are TRBV19 and TRBJ2-2; 9 bases map to TRBD1. The CDR3 contains 14 residues. V trimming: 9 bases; J trimming: 6 bases; junction bases outside the gene matches: 8. Germline CDR1 reads LNHDA; CDR2 reads SQIVND (reference sequence). DNA of the CDR3: TGTGCCAGCCACACAGGGGGCATGTCCGGGGAGCTGTTTTTT. Residues: CASHTGGMSGELFF.

The rearrangement uses TRBV6-5 and TRBJ2-2; maybe TRBD1 (5 bases). V lost 4 bases and J 0 bases, leaving 12 bases between the germline ends. The germline CDR1 and CDR2 sequences are MNHEY and SVGAGI. This CDR3 contains 16 residues. The CDR3 sequence is CASSWKGFANTGELFF. The CDR3 coding sequence is TGTGCCAGCAGTTGGAAGGGGTTCGCGAACACCGGGGAGCTGTTTTTT.

The CDR3 DNA sequence: TGTGCCAGCAGCTTAGTGACTACCAAAGCCTACGAGCAGTACTTC. Residues: CASSLVTTKAYEQYF. The chain employs TRBV11-1 and TRBJ2-7; D is possibly TRBD2 (5 bases). Germline lookup yields CDR1 SGHAT and CDR2 FQDESV (reference sequence). The CDR3 extends over 15 amino acids. V gave up 1 base and J gave up 2 bases, with 12 bases separating them.